What follows is one T cell receptor (beta chain) and its context. Antigen unknown. The sample belongs to a study of shared clonotypes between healthy human individuals. General observations from the study: Several donors held 4.5% to 5% of naive CD4 clonotypes in common. Naive subsets, compared against memory subsets, generally had larger estimated richness values.

Naive CD8 isolation took CD45RO-negative cells positively selected for CCR7 and excluded terminally differentiated effector memory CD45RA+ cells. Genomic DNA of every subset was divided equally among multiple immunoSEQ plates. TCRdb's copy holds only in-frame clones and misses some; the assay was immunoSEQ multiplex PCR. The sample carries hundreds of thousands of clones, roughly 98% recorded once. The V end lost 1 base, the J end lost 5 bases, and 7 bases lay between the germline ends. Looked up from germline, CDR1 is LGHNA and CDR2 is YSLEER. The CDR3 is 13 residues long. The material sequenced was naive CD8+ T cells sorted from blood. The TCR sequence derives from a man aged 30 to 39 in good health. The chain links TRBV4-3 to TRBJ2-3; D ambiguous. CDR3 protein: CASSQGILDTQYF. The CDR3 nucleotides are TGCGCCAGCAGCCAAGGAATTCTAGATACGCAGTATTTT.